Listed here is a single T cell receptor (beta chain). Its antigen is unknown. Germline-derived CDR1 and CDR2 are SGHTA and FQGTGA. The junction had 10 bases not matched to a gene; V was cut back by 5 bases and J by 6 bases. The CDR3 runs 16 residues. The data derive from a study of beta chain features in type 1 diabetes. For the study at large: Comparable age, gender and cell yields were observed in patients relative to healthy donors. Study findings and constraints: The study found fewer insertions and more deletions at VDJ junctions in type 1 diabetes patients.

Over 95% purity was reached by all sorted populations. cDNA synthesis used the whole RNA isolate, giving expressed TCRB sequences. Measured with immunoSEQ multiplex PCR; TCRdb has only the in-frame clones, and not every one. Among around 450,000 clones listed, roughly 10% were seen once. V usage is TRBV7-3 and J usage is TRBJ2-1; 10 bases align to TRBD1. Sequences were obtained from naive CD4+ T cells from blood. The receptor's source is a woman aged 18-30 years in good health. CDR3: CASSELLGTGVNEQFF. The CDR3 DNA sequence: TGTGCCAGCAGCGAACTACTGGGGACAGGGGTCAATGAGCAGTTCTTC.